The 10 T cell receptor beta chains listed next were all sequenced from one sample in a study of control samples from healthy donors and cancer patients. Assay used: immunoSEQ multiplex PCR; TCRdb lists only in-frame clones, some missing. Here the sample spans tens of thousands of clones, about nine tenths being singletons. The source material was blood. The receptor source for this set is a woman aged 70-85 years in good health.

As concerns this clone: The sample contains more than one DNA sequence encoding this CDR3. The chain is built from TRBV9 and TRBJ2-7, with unresolved D. The length of the CDR3 is 14 residues. Germline V gene data show CDR1 as SGDLS and CDR2 as YYNGEE. V gave up 0 bases and J gave up 0 bases, with 7 bases separating them. The CDR3 DNA follows: TGTGCCAGCAGCGTAGGGCGTAGCTCCTACGAGCAGTACTTC. Its translation: CASSVGRSSYEQYF.

This chain links TRBV5-1 with TRBJ2-3, with a possible D match to TRBD2 (6 bases). CDR1 is SGHRS, CDR2 YFSETQ, per germline. V was clipped by 0 bases and J by 0 bases, with 8 bases between them. The CDR3 runs to 15 residues. Written as DNA, the CDR3 is TGCGCCAGCAGCTTGGATGGGACTAGCACAGATACGCAGTATTTT. The encoded protein is CASSLDGTSTDTQYF.

The chain uses TRBV19 and TRBJ1-4, with 8 bases that match TRBD1. Trimming cost V 2 bases and J 6 bases; bases outside gene matches: 5. The CDR3 sequence is 15 residues long. Per the germline V gene, CDR1 is LNHDA and CDR2 is SQIVND (reference sequence). This CDR3 reads CASSIPRGQHEKLFF. CDR3 coding DNA: TGTGCCAGTAGTATACCCAGGGGGCAACATGAAAAACTGTTTTTT.

The V and J genes are TRBV6-6 and TRBJ1-5, with TRBD1 as a possible D gene (6 bases). Germline V lookup: CDR1 MNHNY, CDR2 SVGAGI (reference sequence). Trimming shortened V by 7 bases and J by 1 base, and 14 bases separated the two germline ends. The CDR3 loop spans 15 amino acids. The CDR3 is CASITGSGSNQPQHF. As DNA, the CDR3 is TGTGCCAGCATTACAGGGTCGGGAAGCAATCAGCCCCAGCATTTT.

The J gene is TRBJ1-3, the V gene TRBV5-1; D may be TRBD1 (5 bases). Trimming stripped 4 bases from V and 7 bases from J, with 9 bases between. This CDR3 is 12 amino acids long. CDR1 and CDR2 (germline): SGHRS, YFSETQ. The CDR3 protein is CASSQGGNTIYF. As DNA, the CDR3 is TGCGCCAGCAGCCAGGGCGGGAACACCATATATTTT.

The chain combines TRBV6-6 with TRBJ2-3, with D maybe TRBD2 (5 bases). The CDR3 contains 14 residues. Germline CDR1 reads MNHNY; CDR2 reads SVGAGI (reference sequence). The V and J ends lost 4 bases and 0 bases respectively, with 8 bases between them. The CDR3 sequence: CASSSGGSTDTQYF. The CDR3 DNA sequence: TGTGCCAGCAGTTCTGGCGGGAGCACAGATACGCAGTATTTT.

This rearrangement joins TRBV7-9 to TRBJ1-1, with 10 bases fitting TRBD1. The CDR3 sequence is 15 residues long. CDR1 and CDR2 from the germline V gene are SEHNR and FQNEAQ (reference sequence). V gave up 5 bases and J gave up 3 bases; unmatched junction bases: 6. The chain's CDR3 is CASSPGTGVHTEAFF. CDR3 nucleotide sequence: TGTGCCAGCAGCCCCGGGACAGGGGTGCACACTGAAGCTTTCTTT.

The chain uses TRBV19 and TRBJ1-2; D is unresolved. CDR1 and CDR2 (germline): LNHDA, SQIVND (reference sequence). The CDR3 extends over 13 amino acids. Trimming removed 0 bases from V and 7 bases from J, with 9 bases in between. CDR3 DNA sequence: TGTGCCAGTAGTATAGATATAACCGCTGGCTACACCTTC. It yields the protein CASSIDITAGYTF. Full variable domain (outside the CDR3, taken from reference TRBV19 and TRBJ1-2): DGGITQSPKYLFRKEGQNVTLSCEQNLNHDAMYWYRQDPGQGLRLIYYSQIVNDFQKGDIAEGYSVSREKKESFPLTVTSAQKNPTAFYLCASSIDITAGYTFGSGTRLTVV.

The J gene is TRBJ2-7, the V gene TRBV5-6; no clear D. Germline CDR1 reads SGHDT; CDR2 reads YYEEEE. V lost 0 bases, J lost 2 bases, and 9 bases lay in between. The CDR3 has 14 amino acids. This chain's CDR3 is CASSLGALTYEQYF. CDR3 nucleotides: TGTGCCAGCAGCTTGGGGGCCTTAACCTACGAGCAGTACTTC.

The J gene is TRBJ2-3, the V gene TRBV2, with D maybe TRBD1 (5 bases). The CDR3 contains 14 residues. Germline lookup yields CDR1 SNHLY and CDR2 FYNNEI. V lost 2 bases, J lost 2 bases, and 8 bases lay in between. CDR3 residues: CASSERQYTDTQYF. The CDR3 DNA sequence: TGTGCCAGCAGTGAAAGACAGTACACAGATACGCAGTATTTT.